This TCR beta chain was captured by sequencing in a study of blood T cell repertoires in COVID-19. Study overall: The origin of the acute and convalescent COVID-19 samples was the United States, Italy and Spain. Sample material is recorded as cDNA or gDNA derived from T cells, B-cell-depleted T cells, or PBMCs.

V was cut by 0 bases and J by 0 bases, with 9 bases left in between. The CDR3 is made up of 16 amino acids. Germline CDR1 LGHDT, CDR2 YNNKEL (reference sequence). Participants were aged about 18 to 89 years from roughly 25 US areas. In the source study's methods: Using reference gene primer amplification, nucleated cell counts were estimated. Measured with immunoSEQ multiplex PCR; TCRdb has only the in-frame clones, and not every one. For V, J and clone size, that table is used; D and trimming come from the DNA. Among about 250,000 clones listed, about 87% were seen once. The chain combines TRBV3-1 (or the pseudogene TRBV3-2) with TRBJ1-3; D is possibly TRBD1 (5 bases). This clonotype originated in a woman between 50 and 59 years old who had recovered from COVID-19. The sequenced material came from PBMCs or T cells enriched from blood (not recorded which). The CDR3 DNA reads TGTGCCAGCAGCCAAGATGGGGGGTCCTCTGGAAACACCATATATTTT. Translating gives CASSQDGGSSGNTIYF.